Reported below is one TCR beta chain. What it recognizes is unknown. The sample is drawn from a study of shared clonotypes between healthy human individuals. Findings and caveats of the study: Generation probabilities of non-shared clonotypes were lower (relative to those shared by all four donors). What rarefaction showed was incomplete sorted-subset sequencing despite large depth.

Clones were sequenced by immunoSEQ multiplex PCR, and TCRdb holds only the in-frame ones, with some missing. The sample consists of about 2 million clones, 85% to 95% of them appearing once. Each sample came from a Caucasian adult donor living in Nashville, Tennessee. The CDR3 runs to 17 residues. CDR1 and CDR2 (germline): SGHAT, FQNNGV. The V end was cut by 0 bases, the J end by 3 bases, with 16 bases between. Material for sequencing was naive CD4+ T cells sorted from blood. Subset here: CD45RA+ positively selected. The chain is built from TRBV11-2 and TRBJ2-3; tentatively, D is TRBD2 (6 bases). This sequence was found in a man aged 18 to 35 in good health. The CDR3 bases are TGTGCCAGCAGCTTAGATCATCTGGCGGGGTTGACAGATACGCAGTATTTT. This encodes CASSLDHLAGLTDTQYF.